The text below deals with one T cell receptor beta chain. This entry belongs to a study of radiotherapy plus CTLA-4 blockade in lung cancer. TCRdb's table, derived via immunoSEQ multiplex PCR, lists solely in-frame clones and lacks some. Here the sample spans around 80,000 clones, 70% to 85% being singletons. Trimming took 3 bases from V and 3 from J; bases not matched to a gene: 2. Germline V gene sequence: CDR1 MDHEN, CDR2 SYDVKM. The CDR3 extends over 14 amino acids. The receptor was derived from a human donor with non-small cell lung cancer who had stable disease on radiotherapy plus ipilimumab. The genes are TRBV28 and TRBJ1-5, with TRBD1 identical over 7 bases. Sequenced material: peripheral blood, taken from a patient treated with radiotherapy plus ipilimumab. CDR3 residues: CASSFGQDNQPQHF. The CDR3 DNA reads TGTGCCAGCAGTTTCGGACAGGACAATCAGCCCCAGCATTTT.